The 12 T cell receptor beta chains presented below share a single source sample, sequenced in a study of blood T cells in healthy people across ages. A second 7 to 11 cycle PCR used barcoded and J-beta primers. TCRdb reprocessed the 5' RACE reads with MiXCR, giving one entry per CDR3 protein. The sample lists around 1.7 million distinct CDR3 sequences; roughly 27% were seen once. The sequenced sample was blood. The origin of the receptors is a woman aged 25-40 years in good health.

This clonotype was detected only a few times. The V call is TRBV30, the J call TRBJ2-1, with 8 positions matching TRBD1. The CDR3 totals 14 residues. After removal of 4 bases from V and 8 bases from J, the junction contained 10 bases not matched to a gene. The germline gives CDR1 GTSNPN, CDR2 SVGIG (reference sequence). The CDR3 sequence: CAWTRGRGPDEQFF. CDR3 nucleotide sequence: TGTGCCTGGACCCGGGGCAGGGGGCCCGATGAGCAGTTCTTC.

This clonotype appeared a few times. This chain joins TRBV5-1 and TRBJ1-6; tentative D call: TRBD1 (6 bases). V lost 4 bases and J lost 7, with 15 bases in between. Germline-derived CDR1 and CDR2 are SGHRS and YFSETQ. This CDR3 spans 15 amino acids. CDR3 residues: CASSPQDSQNSPLHF. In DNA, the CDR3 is TGCGCCAGCAGCCCCCAGGACAGTCAAAATTCACCCCTCCACTTT.

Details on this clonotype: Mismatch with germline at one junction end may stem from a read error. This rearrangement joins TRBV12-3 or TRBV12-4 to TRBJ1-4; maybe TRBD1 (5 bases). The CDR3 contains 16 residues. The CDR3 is CASSLAGRTTNERLFF. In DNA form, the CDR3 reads TGTGCCAGCAGTTTAGCGGGGCGGACAACTAATGAAAGACTGTTTTTT.

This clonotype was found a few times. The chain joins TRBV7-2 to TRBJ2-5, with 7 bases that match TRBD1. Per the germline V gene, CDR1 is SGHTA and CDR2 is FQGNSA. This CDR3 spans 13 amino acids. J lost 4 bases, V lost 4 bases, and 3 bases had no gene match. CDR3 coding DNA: TGTGCCAGCAGCTGGGGGACAGCAGAGACCCAGTACTTC. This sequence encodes CASSWGTAETQYF.

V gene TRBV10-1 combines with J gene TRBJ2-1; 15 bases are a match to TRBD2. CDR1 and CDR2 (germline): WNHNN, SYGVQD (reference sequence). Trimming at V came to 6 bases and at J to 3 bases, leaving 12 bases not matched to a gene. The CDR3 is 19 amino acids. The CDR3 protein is CASSLVPGLAGGGYNEQFF. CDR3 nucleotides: TGCGCCAGCAGCCTCGTCCCGGGACTAGCGGGAGGCGGCTACAATGAGCAGTTCTTC.

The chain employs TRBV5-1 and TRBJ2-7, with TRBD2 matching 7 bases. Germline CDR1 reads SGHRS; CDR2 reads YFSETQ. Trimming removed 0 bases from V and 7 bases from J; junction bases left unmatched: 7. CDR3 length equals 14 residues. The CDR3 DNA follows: TGCGCCAGCAGCTTGGCCGGGGGGATGTGGGAGCAGTACTTC. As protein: CASSLAGGMWEQYF.

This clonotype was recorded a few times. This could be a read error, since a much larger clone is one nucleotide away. CDR3 protein: CAGSPGQEDSPLHF. The CDR3 DNA sequence: TGTGCCGGCAGTCCGGGGCAGGAGGATTCACCCCTCCACTTT. V and J are TRBV7-6 and TRBJ1-6, with D maybe TRBD1 (5 bases). Per the germline V gene, CDR1 is SGHVS and CDR2 is FNYEAQ. The CDR3 extends over 14 amino acids. Full variable domain (remainder filled in from reference TRBV7-6 and TRBJ1-6): GAGVSQSPRYKVTKRGQDVALRCDPISGHVSLYWYRQALGQGPEFLTYFNYEAQQDKSGLPNDRFSAERPEGSISTLTIQRTEQRDSAMYRCAGSPGQEDSPLHFGNGTRLTVT.

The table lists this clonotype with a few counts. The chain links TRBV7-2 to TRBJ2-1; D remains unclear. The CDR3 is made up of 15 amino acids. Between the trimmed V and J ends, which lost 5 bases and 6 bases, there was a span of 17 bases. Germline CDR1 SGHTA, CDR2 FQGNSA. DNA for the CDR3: TGTGCCAGCAGCCTGGACCCGTTCCCGGGCAATGAGCAGTTCTTC. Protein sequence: CASSLDPFPGNEQFF. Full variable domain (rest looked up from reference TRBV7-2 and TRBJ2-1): GAGVSQSPSNKVTEKGKDVELRCDPISGHTALYWYRQSLGQGLEFLIYFQGNSAPDKSGLPSDRFSAERTGGSVSTLTIQRTQQEDSAVYLCASSLDPFPGNEQFFGPGTRLTVL.

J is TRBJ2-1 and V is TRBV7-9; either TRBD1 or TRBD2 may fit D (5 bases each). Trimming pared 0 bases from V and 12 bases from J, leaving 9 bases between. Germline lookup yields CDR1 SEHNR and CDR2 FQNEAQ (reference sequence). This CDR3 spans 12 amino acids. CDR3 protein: CASSLAERGQFF. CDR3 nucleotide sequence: TGTGCCAGCAGCTTAGCGGAGAGGGGGCAGTTCTTC.

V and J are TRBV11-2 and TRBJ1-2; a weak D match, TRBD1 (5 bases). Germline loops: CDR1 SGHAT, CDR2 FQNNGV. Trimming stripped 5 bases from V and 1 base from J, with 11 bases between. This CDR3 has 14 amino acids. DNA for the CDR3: TGTGCCAGCAGCCAAACACAGGTTAACTATGGCTACACCTTC. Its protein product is CASSQTQVNYGYTF. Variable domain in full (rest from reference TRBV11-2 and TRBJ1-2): EAGVAQSPRYKIIEKRQSVAFWCNPISGHATLYWYQQILGQGPKLLIQFQNNGVVDDSQLPKDRFSAERLKGVDSTLKIQPAKLEDSAVYLCASSQTQVNYGYTFGSGTRLTVV.

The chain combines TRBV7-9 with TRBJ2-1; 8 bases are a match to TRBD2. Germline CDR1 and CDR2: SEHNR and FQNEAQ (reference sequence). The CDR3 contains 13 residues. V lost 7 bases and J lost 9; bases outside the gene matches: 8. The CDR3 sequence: CASTHPAGGEQFF. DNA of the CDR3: TGTGCCAGCACCCATCCCGCGGGGGGTGAGCAGTTCTTC.

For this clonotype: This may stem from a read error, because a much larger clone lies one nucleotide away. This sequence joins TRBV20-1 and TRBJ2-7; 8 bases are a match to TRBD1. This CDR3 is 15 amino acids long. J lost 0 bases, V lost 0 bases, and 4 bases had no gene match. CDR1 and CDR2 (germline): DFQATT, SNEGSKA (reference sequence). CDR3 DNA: TGCAGTGCTAGAGAGGGAGACAGGGGCTCCTACGAGCAGTACTTC. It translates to CSAREGDRGSYEQYF.